This T cell receptor (beta chain) appears in the sequencing data of a study of OX40 agonist ivuxolimab in advanced cancers. Whole-study results and caveats: Compared with CD4+, CD8+ T cells on average had more expanded clones. What antigens the expanded peripheral T cells recognized was never established.

Method: immunoSEQ multiplex PCR; TCRdb's copy keeps in-frame clones and lacks some. This table has approximately 17,000 clones, 70% to 90% appearing once. This CDR3 has 16 residues. From germline, CDR1 is SGHTS and CDR2 YDEGEE. Germline trimming cut 0 bases from V and 6 bases from J; bases unmatched to any gene: 5. A word on this clone: Its antigen is unidentified.

This receptor was obtained from an adult with an advanced solid tumor such as melanoma, head and neck, liver or kidney cancer. The chain combines TRBV5-8 with TRBJ2-3; TRBD2 aligns across 12 bases. This material consisted of CD4+ or CD8+ T cells sorted from blood, taken in a trial of the OX40 agonist ivuxolimab. CDR3 nucleotides: TGTGCCAGCAGCTTGGGACTAGCGGGAGTCCTGGATACGCAGTATTTT. Amino acid sequence: CASSLGLAGVLDTQYF.